This T cell receptor (beta chain) was recorded in a study of shared T cell receptors in the human thymus. V was trimmed by 4 bases and J by 0 bases, leaving 10 bases between them. Germline V gives CDR1 LNHNV, CDR2 YYDKDF (reference sequence). The CDR3 has 14 residues. The table came from immunoSEQ multiplex PCR; TCRdb's copy has only in-frame clones and leaves some out. The sample holds 650,000 to 950,000 clones, around 85% seen once. This clone was seen a single time. These data also formed part of another study, on human thymus T cells. That study adds: Resections were taken during corrective heart surgery, and the thymus tissue came from these. Within thymic and blood repertoires, V and J gene usage appeared to be biased.

The chain employs TRBV15 and TRBJ2-7; no firm D call. The material sequenced was thymocytes. The clonotype comes from a girl under three years old with a congenital heart defect. The CDR3 reads CATSMEINSYEQYF. CDR3 nucleotide sequence: TGTGCCACCAGCATGGAGATCAACTCCTACGAGCAGTACTTC.